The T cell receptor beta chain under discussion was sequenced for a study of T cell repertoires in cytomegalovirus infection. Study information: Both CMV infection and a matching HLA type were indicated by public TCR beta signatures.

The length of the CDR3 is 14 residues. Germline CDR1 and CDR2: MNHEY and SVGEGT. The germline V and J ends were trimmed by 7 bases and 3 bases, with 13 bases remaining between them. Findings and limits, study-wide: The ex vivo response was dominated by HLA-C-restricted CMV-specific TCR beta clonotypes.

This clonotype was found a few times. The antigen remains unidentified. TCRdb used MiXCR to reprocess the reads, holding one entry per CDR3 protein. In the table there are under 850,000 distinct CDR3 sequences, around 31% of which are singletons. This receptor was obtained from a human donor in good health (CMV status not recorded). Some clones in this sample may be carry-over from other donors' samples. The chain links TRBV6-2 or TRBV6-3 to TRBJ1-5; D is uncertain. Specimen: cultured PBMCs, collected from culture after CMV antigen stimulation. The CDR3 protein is CASTPTSLNQPQHF. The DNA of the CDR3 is TGTGCCAGCACTCCGACCAGTCTCAATCAGCCCCAGCATTTT.